The 10 T cell receptor beta chains listed next were all sequenced from one sample in a study of cytomegalovirus exposure and HLA in healthy donors. This PCR relied on a set of 60 Vbeta primers and 13 Jbeta primers. TCRdb's copy holds only in-frame clones and misses some; the assay was immunoSEQ multiplex PCR. This table has 100,000 to 120,000 clones, about 86% appearing once. Sequencing input: PBMCs. These TCRs come from a man in his forties in good health and CMV-seronegative.

The CDR3 protein is CASRGTGARRATNEKLFF. The CDR3 region has the DNA TGTGCCAGCAGGGGGACAGGGGCCCGCCGAGCAACTAATGAAAAACTGTTTTTT. The chain carries TRBV27 and TRBJ1-4, with 10 bases that match TRBD1. Germline CDR1 is MNHEY and CDR2 is SMNVEV (reference sequence). CDR3 length equals 18 residues. V lost 6 bases, J lost 0 bases, and 10 bases stayed unmatched.

The J gene is TRBJ2-1, the V gene TRBV27, with 8 bases that match TRBD1. With 6 bases clipped from V and 8 bases from J, the junction kept 6 bases outside the gene matches. The germline gives CDR1 MNHEY, CDR2 SMNVEV (reference sequence). The CDR3 is made up of 13 amino acids. Here the CDR3 reads CASRPWTGHEQFF. The CDR3 bases are TGTGCCAGCAGGCCGTGGACAGGGCATGAGCAGTTCTTC.

This CDR3 reads CASSPGTGDFPEQYF. The CDR3 DNA reads TGCGCCAGCAGCCCGGGCACGGGGGATTTTCCCGAGCAGTACTTC. The rearrangement links TRBV5-1 to TRBJ2-7, with D possibly being TRBD2 (6 bases). The CDR3 spans 15 residues. Trimming stripped 4 bases from V and 6 bases from J, with 20 bases between. The germline gives CDR1 SGHRS, CDR2 YFSETQ.

CDR3 DNA sequence: TGTGCCAGCAGTGTACAGGGGGCTATGAGCAATCAGCCCCAGCATTTT. Its protein product is CASSVQGAMSNQPQHF. V and J are TRBV6-1 and TRBJ1-5, with 9 nucleotides matching TRBD1. J lost 1 base, V lost 4 bases, and 5 bases had no gene match. CDR1 and CDR2 from the germline V gene are MNHNS and SASEGT. This CDR3 comprises 16 residues.

The chain uses TRBV28 and TRBJ2-5, with 10 bases identical to TRBD1. The trim removed 4 bases at V and 5 bases at J, leaving 13 bases unmatched. Germline lookup yields CDR1 MDHEN and CDR2 SYDVKM. There are 17 residues in the CDR3. The CDR3 reads CASSSWDRGGFRETQYF. The CDR3 DNA follows: TGTGCCAGCAGTTCATGGGACAGGGGTGGGTTCAGGGAGACCCAGTACTTC. The variable domain in full, completed from reference TRBV28 and TRBJ2-5, reads DVKVTQSSRYLVKRTGEKVFLECVQDMDHENMFWYRQDPGLGLRLIYFSYDVKMKEKGDIPEGYSVSREKKERFSLILESASTNQTSMYLCASSSWDRGGFRETQYFGPGTRLLVL.

The V gene is TRBV7-9, the J gene TRBJ1-2; TRBD1 might be the D (6 bases). Trimming stripped 7 bases from V and 5 bases from J, with 14 bases between. The CDR3 has 13 residues. CDR1 is SEHNR and CDR2 is FQNEAQ in the germline V gene (reference sequence). This CDR3 is CASNRQVEYGYTF. The DNA for the CDR3 is TGTGCCAGCAACAGACAGGTGGAATATGGCTACACCTTC.

The rearrangement joins TRBV7-9 to TRBJ2-7; 7 nucleotides match TRBD2. The CDR3 is 17 amino acids. Germline values: CDR1 SEHNR, CDR2 FQNEAQ (reference sequence). J gave up 6 bases and V 2 bases, and 16 bases lay outside the gene matches. The chain's CDR3 is CASSLTLSGREGGEQYF. CDR3 bases: TGTGCCAGCAGCTTAACACTATCGGGCAGGGAGGGCGGCGAGCAGTACTTC.

The CDR3 here is CASSLDRADMNTEAFF. The DNA for the CDR3 is TGTGCCAGCAGCTTGGACAGGGCCGATATGAACACTGAAGCTTTCTTT. V is TRBV5-4 and J is TRBJ1-1; perhaps TRBD1 as D (6 bases). The CDR3 extends over 16 amino acids. The V end lost 0 bases, the J end lost 0 bases, and 12 bases lay between the germline ends. Per the germline V gene, CDR1 is SGHNT and CDR2 is YYREEE (reference sequence).

V and J are TRBV6-1 and TRBJ1-6; tentative D call: TRBD1 (6 bases). In germline, CDR1 is MNHNS, CDR2 SASEGT. The length of the CDR3 is 14 residues. Trimming removed 6 bases at V and 9 bases at J, with 15 bases between. The CDR3 nucleotides are TGTGCCAGCAGGAACAGGGCGGTCAGTTCACCCCTCCACTTT. Translation: CASRNRAVSSPLHF.

In DNA, the CDR3 is TGCGCCAGCAGCCCGTATAAGGGGGTAGGGATGAACACTGAAGCTTTCTTT. Translation: CASSPYKGVGMNTEAFF. V is TRBV5-1 and J is TRBJ1-1, with D maybe TRBD1 (6 bases). The germline V gene encodes CDR1 SGHRS and CDR2 YFSETQ. The ends were cut back, 4 bases at V and 0 bases at J, with 19 bases in the middle. The CDR3 consists of 17 residues.